This T cell receptor beta chain was profiled in a study of blood T cell repertoires in COVID-19. TCRdb's table, derived via immunoSEQ multiplex PCR, lists solely in-frame clones and lacks some. Among approximately 150,000 clones, over 80% were seen once, and the ten largest hold about 1.8%. The V end lost 8 bases, the J end lost 5 bases, and 21 bases lay between the germline ends. The CDR3 is 15 amino acids. Germline loops: CDR1 MDHEN, CDR2 SYDVKM. This clonotype was obtained from a woman in her forties or fifties with acute or convalescent COVID-19. The material sequenced was peripheral blood. J is TRBJ1-1 and V is TRBV28; the D gene is possibly TRBD1 (5 bases). CDR3 bases: TGTGCCAGCTTTAGCCCCTGGCAGGGAGGGACTGAAGCTTTCTTT. Translated, it gives CASFSPWQGGTEAFF.